This entry features one TCR beta chain sequence. Its target is unknown. The RNA, roughly 0.45 to 1 ug, was put through reverse transcription using random hexamers. In TCRdb, the immunoSEQ multiplex PCR reads were re-called with MiXCR into one record per CDR3 protein. The sample lists some 99,000 distinct CDR3 sequences, about 93% occurring once. The sample comes from a study of CD8 T cells in Susac syndrome. Study-level background: Blood was drawn from Susac syndrome patients while they were therapy-naive, on corticosteroids, or on intravenous immunoglobulin alone. Study conclusions and caveats: The CD4+ T cell repertoires of Susac syndrome were found to show no clonal expansion.

Sequencing targeted TCR beta in T cells from blood (CD8+ and CD4+). From germline, CDR1 is SGHTA and CDR2 FQGNSA. CDR3 length equals 17 residues. With 1 base removed from V and 4 bases from J, the gap between germline ends came to 17 bases. Source material: CD4+ T cells from PBMCs. V usage is TRBV7-2 and J usage is TRBJ1-5; D might be TRBD1 (5 bases). The receptor's source is a human donor with Susac syndrome. CDR3 bases: TGTGCCAGCAGCTTAGACAGGCGCGGGGGAGGGAATCAGCCCCAGCATTTT. Residues: CASSLDRRGGGNQPQHF. Full variable domain (remainder filled in from reference TRBV7-2 and TRBJ1-5): GAGVSQSPSNKVTEKGKDVELRCDPISGHTALYWYRQSLGQGLEFLIYFQGNSAPDKSGLPSDRFSAERTGGSVSTLTIQRTQQEDSAVYLCASSLDRRGGGNQPQHFGDGTRLSIL.